This T cell receptor (beta chain) originates from a study of T cell responses to AZD1222 COVID-19 vaccine. Study-level findings and limits: Nearly half of spike-specific TCRs reportedly go after variant regions that carry no mutations. Dominant at 160-218 and 743-854, vaccine-associated CD4 TCRs also spanned spike. Breadth and depth of Spike-specific TCRs rose after two AZD1222 doses.

Some clones are missing from TCRdb's copy, which holds only in-frame ones; the method was immunoSEQ multiplex PCR. The profile shows over 130,000 clones, approximately 94% of them singletons. Deletions cut 7 bases from V and 5 bases from J, with 20 bases between. The CDR3 contains 15 residues. From germline, CDR1 is MDHEN and CDR2 SYDVKM. Worth noting for this clone: Its antigen is unidentified.

This sequence was found in an adult in good health. The V and J genes are TRBV28 and TRBJ1-2; maybe TRBD1 (5 bases). This material consisted of peripheral blood, taken on day 0 of AZD1222 vaccination. The CDR3 here is CASTPGRGSLYGYTF. CDR3 coding DNA: TGTGCCAGCACTCCTGGGAGGGGATCGTTATATGGCTACACCTTC.